Sequencing of this T cell receptor beta chain was carried out in a study of CD8+ T cells in alopecia areata. This CDR3 is 11 amino acids long. V gave up 5 bases and J gave up 4 bases, with 6 bases separating them. CDR1 is DFQATT and CDR2 is SNEGSKA in the germline V gene (reference sequence). Those with alopecia areata gave lesional scalp punch biopsies and peripheral blood. Following extraction, RNA underwent reverse transcription to cDNA, which served as the sequencing template. The method was immunoSEQ multiplex PCR; TCRdb's version includes in-frame clones alone and lacks a portion of them. This sample has around 35,000 clones, with 45% to 60% found just once.

Specimen: NKG2D-high CD8+ T cells sorted from blood. The sequence came from a human donor with alopecia areata. This chain joins TRBV20-1 and TRBJ2-1; D might be TRBD2 (5 bases). CDR3 sequence (DNA): TGCAGTGCTCGGGAATACAATGAGCAGTTCTTC. Protein product: CSAREYNEQFF.